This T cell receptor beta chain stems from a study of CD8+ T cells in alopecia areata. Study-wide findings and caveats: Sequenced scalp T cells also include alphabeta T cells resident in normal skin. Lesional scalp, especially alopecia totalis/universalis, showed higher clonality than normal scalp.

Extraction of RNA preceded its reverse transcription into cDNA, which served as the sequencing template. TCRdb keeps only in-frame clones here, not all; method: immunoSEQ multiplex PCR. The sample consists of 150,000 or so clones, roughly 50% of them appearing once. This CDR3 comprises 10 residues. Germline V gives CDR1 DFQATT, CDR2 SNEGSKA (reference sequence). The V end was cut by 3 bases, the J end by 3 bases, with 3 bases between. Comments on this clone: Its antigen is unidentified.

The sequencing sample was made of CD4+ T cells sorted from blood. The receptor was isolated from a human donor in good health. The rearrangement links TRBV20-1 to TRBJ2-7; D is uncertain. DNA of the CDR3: TGCAGTGCTAGGGACTACGAGCAGTACTTC. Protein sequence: CSARDYEQYF.